In its sample, the clone carrying this T cell receptor (beta chain) was seen many times. Its target is not known. The germline V gene has CDR1 KGHSH and CDR2 LQKENI. This CDR3 is 16 amino acids long. V lost 4 bases to trimming and J lost 2 bases; unmatched junction nucleotides: 8. These data belong to a study of regulatory T cells in long-lasting Graves disease. General study findings and limits: Persistent-disease Graves' patients showed less TCR diversity than new cases.

Time point meaning: newly diagnosed GD, antithyroid drugs for less than 3 months. There was RNA extracted from PBMCs, and the TCR library was made from it. Arm-PCR of CDR3 regions and iRepertoire HTBI primers were the basis on which TCR beta libraries were built. Via MiXCR, TCRdb re-called the multiplex PCR reads, giving one row per CDR3 protein. The sample yields 240,000 or so distinct CDR3 sequences, 20% seen once. Source: peripheral blood mononuclear cells (PBMCs), taken at new diagnosis, from a patient treated with antithyroid drugs. J is TRBJ2-3 and V is TRBV18, with 8 bases aligning to TRBD2. The clonotype was recovered from a female donor with Graves disease. CDR3 amino acids: CASSLPSGGTTDTQYF. The CDR3 nucleotides are TGTGCCAGCTCACTCCCCAGCGGGGGAACCACAGATACGCAGTATTTT.